The 10 T cell receptor beta chains listed next were all sequenced from one sample in a study of shared clonotypes between healthy human individuals. Sequencing used immunoSEQ multiplex PCR; TCRdb keeps in-frame clones, though not all of them. The repertoire holds about 600,000 clones, with more than 95% as singletons. Specimen: naive CD4+ T cells sorted from blood. The subset was: CD45RA+ positively selected. The source is a young woman in good health.

Details on this clone: Within the sample, other DNA sequences also encode this same CDR3. V gene TRBV28 combines with J gene TRBJ1-5; tentative D call: TRBD1 (5 bases). Trimming cost V 4 bases and J 3 bases, with 10 bases left between them. The CDR3 is 14 residues long. CDR1 MDHEN and CDR2 SYDVKM come from the germline V gene. The CDR3 reads CASSSDSYNQPQHF. CDR3 coding DNA: TGTGCCAGCAGTTCCGACAGTTACAATCAGCCCCAGCATTTT.

The chain couples TRBV7-9 to TRBJ2-2; D is ambiguous. The germline CDR1 and CDR2 sequences are SEHNR and FQNEAQ (reference sequence). Trimming took 5 bases from V and 3 from J, leaving 7 bases between them. CDR3 length: 13 residues. CDR3 region: CASSQEYTGELFF. CDR3 DNA sequence: TGTGCCAGCAGCCAAGAGTACACCGGGGAGCTGTTTTTT.

The chain combines TRBV5-1 with TRBJ1-1, with a possible D match to TRBD1 (6 bases). Germline values: CDR1 SGHRS, CDR2 YFSETQ. The CDR3 runs to 15 residues. Trimming shortened V by 3 bases and J by 10 bases, and 22 bases separated the two germline ends. CDR3: CASSSSVGGAGGAFF. CDR3 nucleotides: TGCGCCAGCAGCTCCTCCGTAGGGGGGGCCGGAGGAGCTTTCTTT.

This chain connects TRBV5-4 to TRBJ2-1; D gene unclear. V gave up 4 bases and J gave up 1 base, with 15 bases separating them. Per the germline V gene, CDR1 is SGHNT and CDR2 is YYREEE (reference sequence). This CDR3 spans 16 amino acids. The CDR3 spells CASSPTGGGSYNEQFF. The CDR3 DNA follows: TGTGCCAGCAGCCCTACGGGTGGCGGTTCCTACAATGAGCAGTTCTTC.

V gene TRBV4-1 combines with J gene TRBJ2-2, with D perhaps TRBD1 (5 bases). CDR3 size: 17 residues. V was cut by 6 bases and J by 1 base, with 18 bases left in between. Germline CDR1 and CDR2: MGHRA and YSYEKL. For the CDR3, the DNA is TGCGCCAGCAGTCTCCTCTTGGCAGGGCAGAACACCGGGGAGCTGTTTTTT. Protein: CASSLLLAGQNTGELFF.

The rearrangement joins TRBV28 to TRBJ2-5; D tentatively reads TRBD1 or TRBD2 (7 bases each). The J call is doubtful: the DNA matches TRBJ2-7 better. Germline CDR1 MDHEN, CDR2 SYDVKM. The CDR3 extends over 15 amino acids. CDR3 in DNA: TGTGCCAGCAGTTCATCAGGGGGGGGAGTCTACGAGCAGTACTTC. Amino acid sequence: CASSSSGGGVYEQYF.

V and J are TRBV27 and TRBJ2-7; D gene uncertain. The CDR3 totals 14 residues. V lost 2 bases and J lost 3, with 11 bases in between. CDR1 and CDR2 (germline): MNHEY, SMNVEV (reference sequence). Written as DNA, the CDR3 is TGTGCCAGCAGTTTAGAGGACGGTATCTACGAGCAGTACTTC. Encoded protein: CASSLEDGIYEQYF.

This clone was detected only once. The chain has TRBV5-8 and TRBJ2-7, with D possibly TRBD1 on 6 matching bases. The CDR3 runs 14 residues. The ends were cut back, 6 bases at V and 2 bases at J, with 15 bases in the middle. Germline CDR1 is SGHTS and CDR2 is YDEGEE. CDR3 in DNA: TGTGCCAGCAAACGGACAGCCTTAACCTACGAGCAGTACTTC. It yields the protein CASKRTALTYEQYF.

The sample holds one count of this clone. The V call is TRBV5-1, the J call TRBJ2-1, with 14 nucleotides matching TRBD2. With 4 bases clipped from V and 5 bases from J, the junction kept 8 bases outside the gene matches. The CDR3 has 17 residues. The germline V gene has CDR1 SGHRS and CDR2 YFSETQ. CDR3 protein: CASSLTPTSGRDNEQFF. As DNA, the CDR3 is TGCGCCAGCAGCCTGACGCCGACTAGCGGGAGGGACAATGAGCAGTTCTTC.

This clone was seen only once. The chain uses TRBV27 and TRBJ2-3, with a possible D match to TRBD2 (5 bases). This CDR3 spans 15 amino acids. Germline lookup yields CDR1 MNHEY and CDR2 SMNVEV (reference sequence). Trimming took 5 bases from V and 2 from J, leaving 14 bases between them. The CDR3 DNA follows: TGTGCCAGCAGTCTCCCCGGGGTTGCCACAGATACGCAGTATTTT. It translates to CASSLPGVATDTQYF.